In its sample, the clone carrying this T cell receptor (beta chain) was seen a few times. Reverse transcribing all isolated RNA meant expressed TCRB transcripts were sequenced. Here immunoSEQ multiplex PCR was the method, and the copy in TCRdb shows in-frame clones only, minus some. The sample records roughly 500,000 clones, around 30% being singletons. The CDR3 totals 15 residues. Trimming at V came to 5 bases and at J to 1 base, leaving 5 bases not matched to a gene. These data come from a study of beta chain features in type 1 diabetes. Sequencing was done on a sample of naive CD4+ T cells from blood. This clonotype was obtained from a man between 18 and 35 years old in good health. The gene calls are TRBV23-1 and TRBJ2-7; 10 bases fit TRBD2. TRBV23-1 is assigned to the ORF class and has an uncertain function. CDR3 coding DNA: TGCGCCAGCAGTTCGCGGACTAGCGGTTCCTACGAGCAGTACTTC. This encodes CASSSRTSGSYEQYF.